These 20 T cell receptor beta chains were sequenced from one sample in a study of T cell clonality in common variable immunodeficiency. Overall study results and limits: Reportedly, TCR beta sequences from common variable immunodeficiency showed fewer deletions and N-nucleotide insertions.

Measured with immunoSEQ multiplex PCR; TCRdb has only the in-frame clones, and not every one. The sample lists approximately 30,000 clones, none appearing once, the ten largest making up 29%. The antigens these receptors bind are not known. Material: peripheral blood mononuclear cells. These receptor sequences come from a human donor with common variable immunodeficiency.

A few counts support this clone. The sequenced fragment ends 3 residues before the CDR3 boundary, so the rest is inferred from the germline J gene. The sample has other DNA sequences that encode this CDR3 too. The chain recombines TRBV7-9 with TRBJ1-2, with 8 positions matching TRBD1. The CDR3 spans 14 residues. The germline V gene encodes CDR1 SEHNR and CDR2 FQNEAQ (reference sequence). The CDR3 is CASSWQDRVGGYTF. The CDR3 bases that were read are TGTGCCAGCAGCTGGCAGGACAGGGTGGGCGGC.

In its sample, this clone was seen many times. From the germline J gene comes the end of the CDR3, since the read stops 3 residues before it. V and J are TRBV7-3 and TRBJ2-3; 14 bases match TRBD2. Germline assignment: CDR1 SGHTA and CDR2 FQGTGA. J was trimmed by 3 bases and V by 4 bases; bases with no gene match: 3. CDR3 length: 16 amino acids. CDR3 protein: CASSSTSGGATDTQYF. CDR3 DNA, as far as it was read: TGTGCCAGCAGCTCGACTAGCGGGGGGGCAACAGATACG.

Ten or more counts support this clone. The read terminates 3 residues before the CDR3 end, so the remaining end is supplied by the germline J gene. The gene calls are TRBV20-1 and TRBJ2-5; weak D call: TRBD2 (6 bases). The CDR3 sequence is 13 residues long. V gave up 2 bases and J gave up 1 base, with 8 bases separating them. Per germline, CDR1 DFQATT and CDR2 SNEGSKA (reference sequence). The CDR3 reads CSARWDFQETQYF. The CDR3 bases that were read are TGCAGTGCTAGATGGGACTTCCAAGAGACC.

In its sample, this clone was seen a few times. Read data end 3 residues before the CDR3 end; the end is taken from the germline J gene. The V gene is TRBV2, the J gene TRBJ2-2, with D possibly TRBD1 on 5 matching bases. This CDR3 has 16 amino acids. V gave up 3 bases and J gave up 4 bases, with 15 bases separating them. Germline lookup yields CDR1 SNHLY and CDR2 FYNNEI. The CDR3 sequence: CASSDTMARATGELFF. The sequenced part of the CDR3 DNA is TGTGCCAGCAGTGACACGATGGCCAGGGCCACCGGGGAG.

This clone appeared a few times. The read stops 3 residues short of the end of the CDR3; the missing end is completed from the germline J gene. The chain is built from TRBV7-2 and TRBJ2-7, with D maybe TRBD2 (7 bases). Trimming removed 5 bases at V and 6 bases at J, with 11 bases between. The CDR3 runs 12 residues. Germline V gives CDR1 SGHTA, CDR2 FQGNSA. This CDR3 reads CASSRAGAEQYF. The CDR3 DNA, read in part, is TGTGCCAGCAGCCGCGCGGGGGCCGAG.

This clone turned up a few times. The missing CDR3 end, 3 residues past where the read stops, is filled in from the germline J gene. The V call is TRBV2, the J call TRBJ1-5; no reliable D call. Trimming cost V 1 base and J 0 bases, with 10 bases left between them. The CDR3 covers 16 residues. Germline V gene lookup returns CDR1 SNHLY and CDR2 FYNNEI. The CDR3 DNA, read in part, is TGTGCCAGCAGTGAAGACAAGGCTTATAGCAATCAGCCC. Translated, it gives CASSEDKAYSNQP. The CDR3 in its entirety is CASSEDKAYSNQPQHF.

For this clone: Read sequence stops 3 residues before the CDR3 end, and the germline J gene provides the missing end. V usage is TRBV7-6 and J usage is TRBJ2-5, with a weak D call TRBD2 (6 bases). The V and J ends lost 5 bases and 3 bases respectively, with 10 bases between them. The CDR3 extends over 13 amino acids. CDR1 SGHVS and CDR2 FNYEAQ come from the germline V gene. This CDR3 is CASSARLEETQYF. The sequenced CDR3 bases are TGTGCCAGCAGCGCACGACTAGAAGAGACC.

There are many counts of this clone. With the read ending 3 residues before the CDR3 end, the germline J gene is used to fill in that end. J is TRBJ2-2 and V is TRBV7-3, with 8 bases that match TRBD1. Germline V gene data show CDR1 as SGHTA and CDR2 as FQGTGA. The CDR3 is made up of 15 amino acids. The trim removed 4 bases at V and 6 bases at J, leaving 7 bases unmatched. CDR3 DNA, as far as it was read: TGTGCCAGCAGCTCGGACAGGGCATTCCCCGGGGAG. This codes for CASSSDRAFPGE. The entire CDR3 protein is CASSSDRAFPGELFF.

This clone has more than one count but fewer than ten. The read gets to within 3 residues of the CDR3 end, and the germline J gene fills in the rest. The chain combines TRBV5-1 with TRBJ1-2; 10 positions match TRBD1. This CDR3 is 13 amino acids long. Germline V gene sequence: CDR1 SGHRS, CDR2 YFSETQ. The part of the CDR3 DNA that was read is TGCGCCAGCAGCTACGGACAGGGGGTCGAC. Its translation: CASSYGQGVD. The whole CDR3 sequence reads CASSYGQGVDYTF.

In its sample, this clone was seen many times. The DNA ends 3 residues before the CDR3 does, and the rest of the CDR3 is filled in from the germline J gene. This chain joins TRBV20-1 and TRBJ2-1, with 8 bases fitting TRBD2. Losses at the gene ends were 4 bases for V and 3 bases for J; bases not matched to a gene: 11. The CDR3 totals 16 residues. Germline V CDR1 and CDR2: DFQATT, SNEGSKA (reference sequence). CDR3 DNA, as far as it was read: TGCAGTGCTACGGGGGGGGGCCACCTGGGCTACAATGAG. Translation: CSATGGGHLGYNE. The whole CDR3 region reads CSATGGGHLGYNEQFF.

The covered CDR3 bases are TGTGCCAGCAGTTACGCCAGGACCGGGGAG. Translating gives CASSYARTGE. The full CDR3 reads CASSYARTGELFF. V gene TRBV6-2 or TRBV6-3 combines with J gene TRBJ2-2; D remains ambiguous. The CDR3 end is not reached by the read, which stops 3 residues before it; the germline J gene fills it in. The germline CDR1 and CDR2 sequences are MNHEY and SVGEGT. Trimming pared 2 bases from V and 5 bases from J, leaving 6 bases between. The CDR3 consists of 13 residues.

This clone showed up many times. The read gets to within 3 residues of the CDR3 end, and the germline J gene fills in the rest. This sequence joins TRBV6-2 or TRBV6-3 and TRBJ1-1; D is undetermined. The germline V gene has CDR1 MNHEY and CDR2 SVGEGT. Trimming left V 8 bases short and J 3 bases short, with 7 bases between. This CDR3 is built from 11 residues. Partial CDR3 DNA: TGTGCCAGCCTTAGATACACTGAA. This gives the protein CASLRYTE. The complete CDR3 reads CASLRYTEAFF.

This clone showed up just a few times. The sequenced fragment ends 3 residues before the CDR3 boundary, so the rest is inferred from the germline J gene. The chain joins TRBV18 to TRBJ2-5; D unresolved. Per the germline V gene, CDR1 is KGHSH and CDR2 is LQKENI. Trimming cost V 0 bases and J 5 bases, with 10 bases left between them. The CDR3 totals 14 residues. The CDR3 spells CASSPPTLVETQYF. Incomplete CDR3 DNA: TGTGCCAGCTCACCACCCACCCTAGTTGAGACC.

To note about this clone: The sequenced fragment ends 3 residues before the CDR3 boundary, so the rest is inferred from the germline J gene. The chain combines TRBV6-2 or TRBV6-3 with TRBJ1-1; 8 bases agree with TRBD1. The CDR3 is 15 amino acids. The V segment lost 4 bases and the J segment 6 bases; nucleotides outside the gene matches: 10. Germline CDR1 is MNHEY and CDR2 is SVGEGT. CDR3 bases read: TGTGCCAGCAGTTGGGCGACAGGGGCCCCTTCTGAA. This gives the protein CASSWATGAPSE. In full, the CDR3 is CASSWATGAPSEAFF.

The sample holds a few counts of this clone. The missing CDR3 end, 3 residues past where the read stops, is filled in from the germline J gene. The rearrangement uses TRBV6-2 or TRBV6-3 and TRBJ1-2; D uncertain. Germline V gene data show CDR1 as MNHEY and CDR2 as SVGEGT. V dropped 2 bases and J dropped 7 bases, with 11 bases sitting between them. The CDR3 covers 13 residues. The CDR3 sequence: CASSYGVRVGYTF. The covered CDR3 bases are TGTGCCAGCAGTTACGGTGTACGGGTTGGC.

CDR3 protein: CASSYNQETQYF. CDR3 bases read: TGCGCCAGCAGCTACAATCAAGAGACC. The V gene is TRBV5-1, the J gene TRBJ2-5, with unresolved D. The DNA ends 3 residues before the CDR3 does, and the rest of the CDR3 is filled in from the germline J gene. The CDR3 covers 12 residues. V lost 3 bases and J lost 2, with 5 bases in between. Per the germline V gene, CDR1 is SGHRS and CDR2 is YFSETQ.

With regard to this clone: The sequence runs out 3 residues before the end of the CDR3; the remainder is reconstructed from the germline J gene. This chain connects TRBV2 to TRBJ2-1; TRBD1 agrees at 9 bases. The CDR3 length is 17 residues. J lost 7 bases, V lost 2 bases, and 12 bases had no gene match. Germline-derived CDR1 and CDR2 are SNHLY and FYNNEI. CDR3 bases read: TGTGCCAGCAGTGAAATCAGGGGACAGGGAGGTATGAATGAG. Amino acids: CASSEIRGQGGMNE. The CDR3 as a whole reads CASSEIRGQGGMNEQFF.

This clone was seen repeatedly, ten times or more. The read falls 3 residues short of the CDR3 end, and the missing part is taken from the germline J gene. The rearrangement joins TRBV5-1 to TRBJ1-1; D is possibly TRBD1 (6 bases). Germline loops: CDR1 SGHRS, CDR2 YFSETQ. V dropped 3 bases and J dropped 6 bases, with 15 bases sitting between them. The CDR3 spans 14 residues. The CDR3 bases that were read are TGCGCCAGCAGCTCAACAGGTGGGGGCGCTGAA. It codes for CASSSTGGGAE. From start to end, the CDR3 is CASSSTGGGAEAFF.

Many counts were recorded for this clone. The DNA ends 3 residues before the CDR3 does, and the rest of the CDR3 is filled in from the germline J gene. The chain employs TRBV18 and TRBJ1-5; 8 bases map to TRBD1. The CDR3 covers 14 residues. CDR1 and CDR2 from the germline V gene are KGHSH and LQKENI. V shed 3 bases and J 5 bases; nucleotides not matched to a gene: 3. The CDR3 bases that were read are TGTGCCAGCTCACCGGACAGGGTCGATCAGCCC. It encodes CASSPDRVDQP. The whole CDR3 protein is CASSPDRVDQPQHF.

This clone was counted only a few times. Read sequence stops 3 residues before the CDR3 end, and the germline J gene provides the missing end. The same CDR3 also results from other DNA sequences found in this sample. The V and J genes are TRBV2 and TRBJ2-2; TRBD1 might be the D (5 bases). This CDR3 contains 14 residues. In germline, CDR1 is SNHLY, CDR2 FYNNEI. Trimming took off 6 bases at V and 2 bases at J, with 10 bases between the two ends. The sequenced CDR3 bases are TGTGCCAGCAGCGTCAGGGTTAACACCGGGGAG. The encoded protein is CASSVRVNTGE. In full, the CDR3 is CASSVRVNTGELFF.